This TCR beta chain stems from a study of early T cells in non-severe SARS-CoV-2 infection (dated by TCRdb to the early 2020s). Describing the broader study: Bulk RNA from unsorted whole blood was used for TCR sequencing, so alpha and beta chains could not be paired. Here is what the overall study found, with its caveats: VDJdb matching was skewed toward anti-spike CD8 responses and likely underestimated virus-specific expansions, missing private and CD4 specificities.

Libraries were prepared through 5' RACE. The reads were generated on a NextSeq 500. Unique molecular identifiers were attached to individual cDNA molecules in the TCR library protocol so that sequencing error and PCR bias could be corrected. Both TCR alpha and beta chains were sequenced, and tight co-correlation was observed between alpha and beta sequence abundances in each sample. In the paper's pipeline: Decombinator V4 was used to annotate TCR sequences for V gene, J gene and CDR3. TCRs were defined as expanded if a significant change between any two time points was detected under a Poisson model with p below 0.0001. TCR abundances were normalised to the total number of TCRs sequenced per sample and were expressed as counts per million. TRAV1-2 paired with TRAJ12, TRAJ20 or TRAJ33 defined MAIT TCRs, while TRAV10 paired with TRAJ18 defined iNKT TCRs. VDJdb, accessed 1 November 2021, was searched for CMV, EBV and SARS-CoV-2 annotated TCRs, excluding TCRs annotated for multiple antigens. TCRdb reanalyzed the raw reads on its own, using fastp at Q25 for trimming and MiXCR for clone calling, and kept in-frame beta chains. Each CDR3 protein appears once, grouped with its most common genes and DNA. These V and J calls rely on TCRdb rather than the paper's analysis. The sample includes approximately 81,000 distinct CDR3 sequences, with over 5% observed a single time. The top ten clonotypes cover 7.8% of the sample.

A case-control design nested within a healthcare worker cohort in London, UK, was used, with weekly nasopharyngeal swab PCR tests and blood sampling performed. Healthcare workers were recruited between 23 and 31 March 2020, during the week of the UK lockdown, and were followed weekly for up to roughly 16 weeks. From the cysteine through the phenylalanine, the CDR3 covers 14 amino acids. Only the CDR3 portion is preserved as DNA: 42 bases, with reading frame beginning at the first base. CDR1 MNHNY and CDR2 SVGAGI are derived from the germline V gene (reference sequence). A word on this clonotype: Its antigen specificity is not known. One junction end disagrees with the germline gene, perhaps due to a read error.

The rearrangement combines TRBV6-6 with TRBJ1-5; possibly the D gene is TRBD1, per 5 matching bases. This TCR derives from an adult who was a healthcare worker with PCR-confirmed SARS-CoV-2 infection or an uninfected control (not recorded which). Sequencing was done on a sample of whole blood. The nucleotide sequence is given as TGTGCCAGCAGGCAGGGAAATAGCAATCAGACCCAGCATTTT. This codes for CASRQGNSNQTQHF.